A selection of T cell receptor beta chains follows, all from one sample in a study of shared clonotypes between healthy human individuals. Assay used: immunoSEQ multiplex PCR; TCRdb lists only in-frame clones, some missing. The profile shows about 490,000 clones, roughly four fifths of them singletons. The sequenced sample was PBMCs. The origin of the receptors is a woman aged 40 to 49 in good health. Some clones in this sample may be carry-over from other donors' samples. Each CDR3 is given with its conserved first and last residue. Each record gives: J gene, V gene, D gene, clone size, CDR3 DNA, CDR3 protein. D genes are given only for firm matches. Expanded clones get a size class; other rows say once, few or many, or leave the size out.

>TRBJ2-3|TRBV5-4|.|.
TGTGCCAGCAGCTTCCGGGGTAGCACAGATACGCAGTATTTT
CASSFRGSTDTQYF
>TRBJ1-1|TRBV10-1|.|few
TGCGCCAGCAGTGATAATATAGGGGCGAACACTGAAGCTTTCTTT
CASSDNIGANTEAFF
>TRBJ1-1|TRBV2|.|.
TGTGCCAGCAGGGAGGAGTACACTGAAGCTTTCTTT
CASREEYTEAFF
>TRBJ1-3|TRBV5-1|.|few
TGCGCCAGCACCGATTTGACCGCGACTGGCTCTGGAAACACCATATATTTT
CASTDLTATGSGNTIYF
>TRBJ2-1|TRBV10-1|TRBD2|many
TGCGCCAGCATCAGGCTAGCGGGAGTCAATGAGCAGTTCTTC
CASIRLAGVNEQFF
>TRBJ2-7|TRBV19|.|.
TGTGCCAGTAGTATCCAGGGAGATCCCTACGAGCAGTACTTC
CASSIQGDPYEQYF
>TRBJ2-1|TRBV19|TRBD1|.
TGTGCCAGTAAAAAAAAGGGGACAGGGAAGCAGTTCTTC
CASKKKGTGKQFF
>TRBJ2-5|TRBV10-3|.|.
TGTGCCATCAGTGAGTCGGTGGCGAGGGAGACCCAGTACTTC
CAISESVARETQYF
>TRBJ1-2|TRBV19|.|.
TGTGCCAGTAGTCCAGGACAGTCACTTGGCTACACCTTC
CASSPGQSLGYTF
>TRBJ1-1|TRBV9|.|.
TGTGCCAGCAGCGTAGGTGCCGGGTCGGAAGCTTTCTTT
CASSVGAGSEAFF
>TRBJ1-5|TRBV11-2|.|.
TGTGCCAGCAGTTTCGGAGAGAGGCAGCCCCAGCATTTT
CASSFGERQPQHF
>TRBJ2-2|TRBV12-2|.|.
TGTGCAAGTCGCCCTCGCCGGGCCTTACCACCAACCGGGGAGCTGTTTTTT
CASRPRRALPPTGELFF
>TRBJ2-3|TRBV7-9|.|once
TGTGCCAGCAGCTTTGAACGAGGAGATACGCAGTATTTT
CASSFERGDTQYF
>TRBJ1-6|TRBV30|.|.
TGTGCCTGGACTACACGAGATAATTCACCCCTCCACTTT
CAWTTRDNSPLHF
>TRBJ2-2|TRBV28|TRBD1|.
TGTGCCAGCAAGCCGGGGGACAGGATCACCGGGGAGCTGTTTTTT
CASKPGDRITGELFF
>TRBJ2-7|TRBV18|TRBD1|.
TGTGCCAGCTCACCCCCGGGACAGAGAGTCTACGAGCAGTACTTC
CASSPPGQRVYEQYF
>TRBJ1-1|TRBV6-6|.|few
TGTGCCAGCAGGTCGGGCACTGAAGCTTTCTTT
CASRSGTEAFF
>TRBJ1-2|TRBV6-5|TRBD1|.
TGTGCCAGCAGTTACACGGACAGGGGGCGAAAGGGCTACACCTTC
CASSYTDRGRKGYTF
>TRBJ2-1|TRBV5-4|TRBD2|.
TGTGCCAGCAGCCCCCCAAGGGCTAGCGGGAGGGGTGATGAGCAGTTCTTC
CASSPPRASGRGDEQFF
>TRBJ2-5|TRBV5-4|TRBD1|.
TGTGCCAGCAGCTCGGGACAGGGCCAAGAGACCCAGTACTTC
CASSSGQGQETQYF
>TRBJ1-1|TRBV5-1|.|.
TGCGCCAGCAGCCCCGACGGGCTGAACACTGAAGCTTTCTTT
CASSPDGLNTEAFF
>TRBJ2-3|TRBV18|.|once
TGTGCCAGCTCACATGGGGGTTCATCCCAAATCACAGATACGCAGTATTTT
CASSHGGSSQITDTQYF
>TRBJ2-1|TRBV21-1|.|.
TGTGCCAGTCCGGGACAGGGGGGGAATGAGCAGTTCTTC
CASPGQGGNEQFF
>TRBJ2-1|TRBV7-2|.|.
TGTGCCAGCAGCTTAGCGGGGGGAGGACAAGCTATTGTCAATGAGCAGTTCTTC
CASSLAGGGQAIVNEQFF
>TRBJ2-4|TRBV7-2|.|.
TGTGCCAGCAGCTCTAGGGGGGGACTAGCCAAAAACATTCAGTACTTC
CASSSRGGLAKNIQYF
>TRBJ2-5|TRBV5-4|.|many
TGTGCCAGCAGCTTGGTACCCCGGGAGACCCAGTACTTC
CASSLVPRETQYF
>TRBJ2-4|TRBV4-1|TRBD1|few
TGCGCCAGCAGCCATGAACAGGGGGCGAACATTCAGTACTTC
CASSHEQGANIQYF
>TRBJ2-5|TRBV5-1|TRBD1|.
TGCGCCACCAAGCAGGGGACAGTGGAAGAGACCCAGTACTTC
CATKQGTVEETQYF
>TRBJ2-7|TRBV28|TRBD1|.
TGTGCCAGCAGTTCCATGGGACAGGGGAACCCCTACGAGCAGTACTTC
CASSSMGQGNPYEQYF
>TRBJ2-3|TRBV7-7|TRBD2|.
TGTGCCAGCAGCTTAGTAGCGGGAGTTAAAGATACGCAGTATTTT
CASSLVAGVKDTQYF
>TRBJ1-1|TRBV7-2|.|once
TGTGCCAGCAGCTTAGCCGAGAACACTGAAGCTTTCTTT
CASSLAENTEAFF
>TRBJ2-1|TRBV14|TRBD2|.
TGTGCCAGCAGCCGCGGGACTAGCGGGACGTATGAGCAGTTCTTC
CASSRGTSGTYEQFF
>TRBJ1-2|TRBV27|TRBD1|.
TGTGCCAGCAGTAGACAGGGTTCTGCCTTCTATGGCTACACCTTC
CASSRQGSAFYGYTF
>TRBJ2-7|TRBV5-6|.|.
TGTGCCAGCAGCCCGACCCGTTGGACCGAGCAGTACTTC
CASSPTRWTEQYF
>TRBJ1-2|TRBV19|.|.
TGTGCCAGCAGTAAGGGGACGGCAATTCGCGGCTATGGCTACACCTTC
CASSKGTAIRGYGYTF
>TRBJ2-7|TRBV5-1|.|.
TGCGCCAGCAGCTTGGGACCGGGGGAGACCTACGAGCAGTACTTC
CASSLGPGETYEQYF
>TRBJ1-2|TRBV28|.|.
TGTGCCAGCAGTGCAATGGGACAACACAACTATGGCTACACCTTC
CASSAMGQHNYGYTF
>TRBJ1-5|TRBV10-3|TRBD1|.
TGTGCCATCAGTGTGGGACAGGGGGCTGGTCAGCCCCAGCATTTT
CAISVGQGAGQPQHF
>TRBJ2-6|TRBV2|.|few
TGTGCCAGCAGCCCGGAGTCGGCTGGGGCCAACGTCCTGACTTTC
CASSPESAGANVLTF
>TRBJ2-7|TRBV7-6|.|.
TGTGCCAGCAGCTTAGGCGAGGGAGGACCCTACGAGCAGTACTTC
CASSLGEGGPYEQYF
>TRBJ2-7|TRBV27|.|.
TGTGCCAGCGGCAGGAAGGACTACGAGCAGTACTTC
CASGRKDYEQYF
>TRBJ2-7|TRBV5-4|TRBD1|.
TGTGCCAGCAGGACAGGGCCGGGGGAGCAGTACTTC
CASRTGPGEQYF
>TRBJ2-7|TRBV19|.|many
TGTGCCAGTAGTTTACCCCTAGCTCGGAGGAGCGAGCAGTACTTC
CASSLPLARRSEQYF
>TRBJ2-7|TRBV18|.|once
TGTGCCAGCTCCCCCGAACAGGGTACAAGCTCCTACGAGCAGTACTTC
CASSPEQGTSSYEQYF
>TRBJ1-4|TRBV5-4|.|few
TGTGCCAGCAGCGCTGGGGGGGGGCTGGAAAAACTGTTTTTT
CASSAGGGLEKLFF
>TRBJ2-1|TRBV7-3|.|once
TGTGCCAGCAGCTCCCAACTAGTGGATGAGCAGTTCTTC
CASSSQLVDEQFF
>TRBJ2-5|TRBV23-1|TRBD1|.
TGCGCCAGGACTCACAGGGGGTGCAGCAAAGAACAAGAGACCCAGTACTTC
CARTHRGCSKEQETQYF
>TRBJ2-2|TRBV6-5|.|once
TGTGCCAGCAGTTATGGGATAACCGGGGAGCTGTTTTTT
CASSYGITGELFF
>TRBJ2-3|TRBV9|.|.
TGTGCCAGCAGCGTAGCTGGGACACACACAGATACGCAGTATTTT
CASSVAGTHTDTQYF
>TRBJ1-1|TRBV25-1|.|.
TGTGCCAGCAGTGAATCTCTGCCCGGCTACACTGAAGCTTTCTTT
CASSESLPGYTEAFF
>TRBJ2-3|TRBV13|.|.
TGTGCCAGCAGCCAGGGGGTCCCGGGGGCGCAGTATTTT
CASSQGVPGAQYF
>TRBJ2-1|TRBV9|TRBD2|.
TGTGCCAGCAGCATCGGGACTAGCGGGAGACGTGAGCAGTTCTTC
CASSIGTSGRREQFF
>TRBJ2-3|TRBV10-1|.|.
TGCGCCAGCAGTGAGAGGTGGGGGGCTGGTACGCAGTATTTT
CASSERWGAGTQYF
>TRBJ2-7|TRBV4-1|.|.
TGCGCCAGCAGCCCCTACGGTCGCTCCTACGAGCAGTACTTC
CASSPYGRSYEQYF
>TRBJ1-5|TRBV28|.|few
TGTGCCAGCAGTCGGACAGTCAATCAGCCCCAGCATTTT
CASSRTVNQPQHF
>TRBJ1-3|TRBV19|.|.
TGTGCCAGTAGTCCTCCCGGGAGAAATGGAAACACCATATATTTT
CASSPPGRNGNTIYF